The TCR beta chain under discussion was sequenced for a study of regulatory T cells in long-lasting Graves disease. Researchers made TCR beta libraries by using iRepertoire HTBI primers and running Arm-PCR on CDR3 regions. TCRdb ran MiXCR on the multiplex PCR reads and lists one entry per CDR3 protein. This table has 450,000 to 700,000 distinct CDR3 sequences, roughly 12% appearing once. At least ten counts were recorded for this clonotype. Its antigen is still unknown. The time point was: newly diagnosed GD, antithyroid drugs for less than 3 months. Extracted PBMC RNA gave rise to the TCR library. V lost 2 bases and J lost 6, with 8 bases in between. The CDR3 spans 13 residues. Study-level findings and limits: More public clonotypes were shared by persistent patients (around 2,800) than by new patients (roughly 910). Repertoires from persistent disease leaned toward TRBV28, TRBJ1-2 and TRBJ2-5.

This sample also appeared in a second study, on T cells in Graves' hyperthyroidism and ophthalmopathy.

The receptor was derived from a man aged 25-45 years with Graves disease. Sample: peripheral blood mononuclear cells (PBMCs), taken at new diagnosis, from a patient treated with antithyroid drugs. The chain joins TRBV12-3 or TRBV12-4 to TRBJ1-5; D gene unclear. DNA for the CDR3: TGTGCCAGCAGTTTAAGGGTATTTCAGCCCCAGCATTTT. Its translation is CASSLRVFQPQHF.